This T cell receptor (beta chain) derives from a study of T cell responses to AZD1222 COVID-19 vaccine. Concerning this clone itself: Its antigen is not known.

Only in-frame clones appear in the TCRdb table, and some are missing; sequencing was by immunoSEQ multiplex PCR. The sample contains roughly 40,000 clones, 88% of which appear only once. Study-wide points: Baseline testing showed seropositivity in only six or seven AZD1222 recipients.

Trimming cost V 0 bases and J 8 bases, with 10 bases left between them. This CDR3 is built from 13 residues. CDR1 and CDR2 (germline): LGHDT, YNNKEL (reference sequence). Specimen: peripheral blood, collected 28 days after the second dose of the MenACWY control vaccine. The TCR was taken from an adult who received the MenACWY meningococcal vaccine as a control. This rearrangement joins TRBV3-1 (or the pseudogene TRBV3-2) to TRBJ1-2; D is ambiguous. The CDR3 DNA follows: TGTGCCAGCAGCCAAGAGAGCCCAGGCGGCTACACCTTC. Protein: CASSQESPGGYTF.